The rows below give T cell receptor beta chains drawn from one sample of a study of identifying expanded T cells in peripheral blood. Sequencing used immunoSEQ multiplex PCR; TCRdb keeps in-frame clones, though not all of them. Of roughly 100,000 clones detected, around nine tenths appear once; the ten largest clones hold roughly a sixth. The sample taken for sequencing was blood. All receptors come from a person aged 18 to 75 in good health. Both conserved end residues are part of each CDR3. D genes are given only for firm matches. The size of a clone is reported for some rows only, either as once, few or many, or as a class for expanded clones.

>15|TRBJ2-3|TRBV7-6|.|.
CASSLTPASTDTQYF
TGTGCCAGCAGCTTAACCCCAGCTAGCACAGATACGCAGTATTTT
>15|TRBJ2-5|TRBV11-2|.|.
CASSLGGGHQETQYF
TGTGCCAGCAGCTTAGGCGGGGGCCATCAAGAGACCCAGTACTTC
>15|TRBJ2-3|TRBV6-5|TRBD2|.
CASSGTSGVTDTQYF
TGTGCCAGCAGTGGGACTAGCGGGGTCACAGATACGCAGTATTTT
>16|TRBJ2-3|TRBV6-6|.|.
CASSYRLEPRVDTQYF
TGTGCCAGCAGTTACCGGTTAGAGCCCCGCGTAGATACGCAGTATTTT
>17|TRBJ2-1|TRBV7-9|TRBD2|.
CASSLAGGSSGGREQFF
TGTGCCAGCAGCTTAGCCGGGGGTTCTAGCGGGGGACGTGAGCAGTTCTTC
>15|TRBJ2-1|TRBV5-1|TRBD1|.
CASSSDRGLYNEQFF
TGCGCCAGCAGCTCTGACAGGGGCCTTTACAATGAGCAGTTCTTC
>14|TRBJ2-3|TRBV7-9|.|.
CASSFSQGTDTQYF
TGTGCCAGCAGCTTTTCCCAGGGCACAGATACGCAGTATTTT
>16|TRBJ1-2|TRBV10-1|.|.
CASSETQGQEISGYTF
TGCGCCAGCAGTGAGACCCAGGGGCAAGAAATAAGTGGCTACACCTTC
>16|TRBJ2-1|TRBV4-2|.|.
CASSQELGGGRDEQFF
TGTGCCAGCAGCCAAGAATTGGGGGGCGGTCGGGATGAGCAGTTCTTC
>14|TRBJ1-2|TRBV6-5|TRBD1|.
CASSWTGTNYGYTF
TGTGCCAGCAGTTGGACAGGGACTAACTATGGCTACACCTTC
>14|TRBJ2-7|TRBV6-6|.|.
CASSYWGWPNEQYF
TGTGCCAGCAGTTACTGGGGGTGGCCGAACGAGCAGTACTTC
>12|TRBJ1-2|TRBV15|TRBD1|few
CATSEQGYGYTF
TGTGCCACCAGCGAACAGGGGTATGGCTACACCTTC
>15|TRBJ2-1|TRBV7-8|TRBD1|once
CASSPWTGGLNEQFF
TGTGCCAGCAGCCCGTGGACAGGGGGCCTCAATGAGCAGTTCTTC
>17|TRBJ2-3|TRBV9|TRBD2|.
CASSPRGSGGATDTQYF
TGTGCCAGCAGCCCACGGGGCAGCGGGGGGGCCACAGATACGCAGTATTTT
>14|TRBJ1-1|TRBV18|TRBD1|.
CASSRGQTNTEAFF
TGTGCCAGCTCACGGGGACAGACGAACACTGAAGCTTTCTTT
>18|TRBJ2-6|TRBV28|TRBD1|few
CASSPVGDSSSGANVLTF
TGTGCCAGCAGTCCGGTAGGGGACAGCTCCTCTGGGGCCAACGTCCTGACTTTC
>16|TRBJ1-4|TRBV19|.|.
CASSNLQGSTNEKLFF
TGTGCCAGTAGTAATCTCCAGGGCTCAACTAATGAAAAACTGTTTTTT
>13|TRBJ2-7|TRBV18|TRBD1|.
CASSPPGQGEQYF
TGTGCCAGCTCACCACCGGGACAGGGCGAGCAGTACTTC
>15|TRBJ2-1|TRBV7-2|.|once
CASSLGMGSYNEQFF
TGTGCCAGCAGCTTAGGCATGGGCTCCTACAATGAGCAGTTCTTC
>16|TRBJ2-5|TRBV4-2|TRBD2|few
CASSQDRSGGQETQYF
TGTGCCAGCAGCCAAGATAGGAGCGGGGGCCAAGAGACCCAGTACTTC
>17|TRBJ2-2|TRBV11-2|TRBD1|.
CASSIHLWTGNTGELFF
TGTGCCAGCAGCATCCATCTCTGGACAGGGAACACCGGGGAGCTGTTTTTT
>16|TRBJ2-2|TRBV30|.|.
CAWSVWARGGTGELFF
TGTGCCTGGAGTGTATGGGCCAGGGGGGGTACCGGGGAGCTGTTTTTT
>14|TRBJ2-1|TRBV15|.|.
CATRRGAPVNQQFF
TGTGCCACCAGACGCGGGGCCCCTGTTAATCAGCAGTTCTTC
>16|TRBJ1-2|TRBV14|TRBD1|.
CASSHLVGTGDYGYTF
TGTGCCAGCAGCCACTTGGTGGGGACAGGGGACTATGGCTACACCTTC
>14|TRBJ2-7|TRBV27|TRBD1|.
CASSTRDSSYEQYF
TGTGCCAGCAGTACCCGGGACAGTTCCTACGAGCAGTACTTC
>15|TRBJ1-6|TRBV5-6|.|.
CASSLGAGSGSPLHF
TGTGCCAGCAGCTTGGGGGCAGGGAGTGGTTCACCCCTCCACTTT
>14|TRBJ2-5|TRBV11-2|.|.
CASRDGSLQETQYF
TGTGCCAGCCGGGACGGGAGCCTACAAGAGACCCAGTACTTC
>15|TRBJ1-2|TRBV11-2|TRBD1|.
CASSRTGRFDYGYTF
TGTGCCAGCAGCAGGACAGGGAGGTTCGACTATGGCTACACCTTC
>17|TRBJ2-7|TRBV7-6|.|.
CASSFRGSGPTGREQYF
TGTGCCAGCAGCTTTCGTGGAAGCGGGCCCACCGGGCGGGAGCAGTACTTC
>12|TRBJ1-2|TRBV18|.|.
CASSPSGGGYTF
TGTGCCAGCTCACCGAGTGGGGGCGGCTACACCTTC
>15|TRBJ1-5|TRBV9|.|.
CASSVAGDSNQPQHF
TGTGCCAGCAGCGTAGCGGGAGATTCCAATCAGCCCCAGCATTTT
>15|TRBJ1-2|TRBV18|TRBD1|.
CASSRVQGPNYGYTF
TGTGCCAGCTCACGCGTACAGGGGCCAAACTATGGCTACACCTTC
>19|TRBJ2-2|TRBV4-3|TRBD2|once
CASSQWPRGDPGGTGELFF
TGCGCCAGCAGCCAATGGCCGCGGGGGGACCCGGGGGGAACCGGGGAGCTGTTTTTT
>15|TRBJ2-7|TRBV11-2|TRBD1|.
CASSLVGDSSYEQYF
TGTGCCAGCAGCTTAGTCGGGGACAGCTCCTACGAGCAGTACTTC
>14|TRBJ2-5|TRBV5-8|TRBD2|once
CASSLGASGETQYF
TGTGCCAGCAGCTTGGGAGCTAGCGGGGAGACCCAGTACTTC
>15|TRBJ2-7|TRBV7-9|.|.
CASSFGSASPSEQYF
TGTGCCAGCAGCTTCGGCAGTGCCTCTCCTAGCGAGCAGTACTTC
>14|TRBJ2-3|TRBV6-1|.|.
CASSEALRGYTQYF
TGTGCCAGCAGTGAAGCGCTTCGAGGGTATACGCAGTATTTT
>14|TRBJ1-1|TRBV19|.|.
CASSDPAMNTEAFF
TGTGCCAGTAGTGATCCAGCAATGAACACTGAAGCTTTCTTT
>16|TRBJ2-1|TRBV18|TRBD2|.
CASSPMVGGGASEQFF
TGTGCCAGCTCACCGATGGTGGGCGGGGGGGCAAGTGAGCAGTTCTTC
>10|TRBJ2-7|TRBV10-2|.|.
CASAQAGKNF
TGCGCCAGTGCCCAGGCAGGGAAAAACTTC
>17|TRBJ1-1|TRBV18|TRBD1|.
CASSPSRTGPPNTEAFF
TGTGCCAGCTCACCGTCAAGGACAGGGCCCCCAAACACTGAAGCTTTCTTT